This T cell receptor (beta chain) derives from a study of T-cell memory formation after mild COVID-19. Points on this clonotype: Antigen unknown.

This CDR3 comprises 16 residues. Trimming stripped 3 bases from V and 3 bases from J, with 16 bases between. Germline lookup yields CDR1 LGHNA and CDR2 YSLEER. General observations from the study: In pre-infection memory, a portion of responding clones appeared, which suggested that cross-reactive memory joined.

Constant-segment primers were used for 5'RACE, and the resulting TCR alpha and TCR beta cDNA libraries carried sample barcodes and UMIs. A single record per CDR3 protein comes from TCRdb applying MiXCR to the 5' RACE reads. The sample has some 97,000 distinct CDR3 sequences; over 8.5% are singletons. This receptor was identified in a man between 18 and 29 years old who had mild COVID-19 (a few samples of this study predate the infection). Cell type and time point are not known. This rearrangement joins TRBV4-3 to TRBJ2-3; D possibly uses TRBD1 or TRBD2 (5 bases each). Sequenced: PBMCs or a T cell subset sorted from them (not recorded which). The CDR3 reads CASSQGTFSSTDTQYF. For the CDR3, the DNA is TGCGCCAGCAGCCAGGGGACCTTCAGTAGTACAGATACGCAGTATTTT.